The entry that follows covers one TCR beta chain sequence. This clone was counted a few times. The target of this receptor is not known. Base quality data are lacking; no much larger clone is found one base away. The cohort consisted of 650 to 700 healthy bone marrow donors. At the time of sampling, all cohort members were nominally healthy, though unrecorded immune exposures were likely present. The donor was CMV seropositive and belonged to the group of a few hundred seropositive cohort members. Each donor provided a peripheral blood sample, and peripheral blood mononuclear cells were used for TCR beta sequencing. Genomic DNA was extracted from the blood cell samples with the Qiagen DNeasy Blood Extraction Kit. The sample originates from a study of cytomegalovirus exposure and HLA in healthy donors (dated by TCRdb to the late 2010s). Regarding the complete study: In an earlier analysis of 450 to 750 of the donors, under 300 Gb of sequence data and 117 million unique TCR beta sequences from approximately 180 million T cells were reported. Along with the approximately 700-subject first cohort, a separate validation cohort of over a hundred different subjects was used. Across 300 to 500 genotyped donors of the cohort, an average of roughly 250,000 unique TCR beta nucleotide sequences per donor were sequenced, and roughly a sixth of those sequences were non-productive. High-throughput TCR immunosequencing, statistical association of individual TCRs with disease status, and machine learning were combined to predict cytomegalovirus infection status. Five DR-DQ haplotypes were handled as single units for association and clustering because linkage in the cohort was strong. In the later analysis, no new phenotypic data were used to find candidate immune exposures; instead, reliance was placed on TCR beta sequences and their occurrence across donors. Among the roughly 400 genotyped donors, about 83% belonged to the genetic ancestry cluster associated with self-reported Caucasian donors. A later analysis re-analyzed previously published TCR beta repertoires from roughly 630 donors and added high-resolution HLA genotyping to study TCR occurrence patterns. The study profiled the T cell repertoires of about 640 subjects by immunosequencing and related them to cytomegalovirus serostatus. Alongside the repertoire data, information on donor age, sex, ethnicity and CMV serostatus was compiled. The number of typed donors differed by locus: about 620-640 for A, B, C, DRB1 and DQB1; some 540 for DQA1; roughly 600 for DPA1; and some 430 for DPB1. An early release that covered about 600 HLA-typed donors contained around 330 gigabases of sequencing data and 70 million to 100 million unique TCR sequences. An earlier analysis of approximately 640 of the donors applied high-throughput TCR beta sequencing to assess whether each TCR beta V gene segment acted as functional or pseudogenic. The study was designed to test whether signatures of past pathogen exposure could be identified by cataloging public T cell receptors. A later genetic analysis used genome-wide SNP genotypes for about 65% of the 666 donors, treating that subset as a discovery cohort. All discovery cohort repertoires had been generated using a single sequencing platform. Class I and class II HLA loci were covered by the typing at four-digit resolution. Results the study describes overall, beyond this receptor: Correlated functional status among segregating V segments might be attributable to linkage disequilibrium, but an unknown experimental factor could not be ruled out. In a later analysis, HLA-associated TCR beta chains showed more clonal expansion and lower generation probabilities than non-associated chains that were equally common. In this cohort, only TCR beta chains were sequenced, and detectable features were limited by the absence of alpha or paired-chain data. In a later analysis, several top co-occurrence clusters were reported to appear linked to parvovirus B19, influenza, CMV and Epstein-Barr virus. Because counts were too low, some 17 rarely observed V segments, including chromosome 9 orphons, were excluded from the earlier analysis of 587 of the donors. Because the 87-base-pair reads could not distinguish some IMGT-functional V segments, including TRBV6-2 and TRBV6-3, those segments were excluded. When HLA alleles, especially DR and DQ, strongly co-occurred, attributing TCR associations to individual alleles was difficult. The study gave a list of under 200 TCR beta chains associated with cytomegalovirus. In both the original and validation cohorts, the classifier was reported to diagnose cytomegalovirus status with high specificity and sensitivity. In a later analysis, most CMV-associated TCR beta chains were found to appear HLA-restricted, with HLA associations seemingly driven largely by CMV exposure. In a later genetic analysis, a missense DCLRE1C variant was associated with V-gene and J-gene trimming of TCR beta chains, and the association was replicated in an independent cohort. Roughly uniform sequencing depth across donors was assumed in presence/absence analyses, although this assumption may not hold. While some public TCRs were present in many individuals, most TCR sequences turned up only very rarely across donors. Broadly in line with IMGT annotations, most TCR beta V segments showed up in productive rearrangements about 87% or about 30% of the time in an earlier analysis of some 590 of the donors. A further reported finding was that TCR beta sequences accurately predicted the HLA-A and HLA-B alleles for most subjects in the first cohort. It was suggested by the authors that the approach could potentially be generalized to other disease states and immunological phenotypes. In vitro tests confirmed that a few of the cytomegalovirus-associated TCR beta chains recognize cytomegalovirus antigens. CMV serostatus was the only immune exposure information available for the cohort. In a later genetic analysis, fewer N-insertions in productive TCRs were reported among donors in an Asian-associated ancestry cluster than the roughly 710-donor mean. A cluster of highly shared sequence variants was judged likely to represent a technical artifact of the sequencing pipeline. In a later analysis, TCR association rates were found to vary across HLA loci, with the most associated TCRs seen for DRB1 alleles and the fewest for HLA-C alleles. Because HLA typing was unavailable for some donors at each locus, only the typed subset was used in association tests. Specific HLA alleles were associated with 15,000 to 20,000 TCR beta sequences at a false discovery rate of 0.05 in a later analysis.

To prepare the library, the immunoSEQ multiplex PCR assay was applied. A mixture of 60 forward primers for TCR Vbeta segments and 13 reverse primers for TCR Jbeta segments was used in the multiplex PCR. The CDR3 region of rearranged TCR beta genes was amplified from genomic DNA with a multiplex PCR assay. The amplified TCR beta libraries were sequenced on the Illumina HiSeq System as 87-base-pair reads. The study's processing was this. A later analysis tallied roughly 76 million unique TCR beta chains across the 666 repertoires, and some 10 million of those chains were shared by two or more donors. A nearest-neighbor algorithm error-corrected the raw reads and collapsed the reads into unique sequences, merging closely related sequences to remove PCR and sequencing errors. V, D and J gene segments were assigned by aligning CDR3 sequences to IMGT reference sequences. Each retained sequence needed at least a six-nucleotide match to both a V gene segment and a J gene segment. A rearrangement was called productive if the CDR3 had no stop codons and remained in frame with V and J, and every other rearrangement was called non-productive. Following IMGT convention, CDR3 was defined as the stretch from the second conserved V-encoded cysteine up to the conserved J-encoded phenylalanine. The earlier analysis of fewer than 750 of the donors excluded sequences that lacked an unambiguous match to a single V gene segment. In an earlier analysis of roughly 500 of the donors, V segments were called functional above 56.7% productive rearrangements and were called segregating when the between-donor standard deviation exceeded 5%. To diagnose cytomegalovirus status from the catalog of TCR beta chain sequences, a statistical classification framework was built. In a later analysis, V and J genes were assigned by comparing TCR nucleotide sequences against IMGT/GENE-DB human TR gene sequences. The TCRdist pipeline was used in a later analysis to assign CDR3 sequences and most-parsimonious VDJ recombination scenarios. In a later analysis, each TCR beta chain was defined by its CDR3 amino acid sequence together with its V-gene family, and reads lacking a unique V-gene family were excluded. As a way to deal with suspected cross-contamination and a sequencing artifact, a later analysis dropped roughly 600 nucleotide sequences that were highly shared and had low generation probability. In a later analysis, a clonal expansion index was calculated for each public chain from normalized within-repertoire ranks of inferred template counts. In a later analysis, generation probabilities were computed using a VDJ recombination model fitted to out-of-frame rearrangements, and the results were checked against IGoR. In a later analysis, TCR-TCR, TCR-HLA and TCR-CMV co-occurrence was scored with hypergeometric tests, and a repertoire-size bias correction was applied to TCR pairs. In a later analysis, false discovery rates were estimated by permuting HLA or CMV assignments 20 times. In a later analysis, co-occurring TCRs were grouped with DBSCAN, and TCRdist sequence similarity was added when clustering was performed within HLA-allele-positive subsets. For co-occurrence clustering, repertoires with fewer than 30,000 or more than 120,000 public chains were excluded, along with roughly 5 repertoires with anomalous nucleotide sharing. What TCRdb holds here is the immuneACCESS table cut down to in-frame rearrangements. Part of the clones is not present; checked against another copy, under half of the missing clones reflect an unresolved V gene, and the others are unexplained. V, J and clone size derive from that table, while D and trimming were established from the DNA sequence. This sample has roughly 120,000 clones in its table, and 55% to 75% of those were observed once. The ten most abundant clones make up 8% to 8.5% of the sample.

Spanning cysteine to phenylalanine, the CDR3 consists of 15 amino acids. Only the CDR3 DNA stays, 45 bases, in frame from base 1. CDR1 SGHTA and CDR2 FQGNSA are derived from the germline V gene. Relative to germline, V is 5 bases shorter and J is 4 bases shorter, with 17 bases between their ends. Sequenced sample: PBMCs. The sequence was obtained from a middle-aged woman in good health and CMV-seropositive. This sequence uses TRBV7-2 and TRBJ1-2; perhaps TRBD1 is the D gene, with 6 bases matching. The CDR3 reads CASSILSGRGYGYTF. The DNA sequence is as follows: TGTGCCAGCAGCATCCTTTCCGGCAGGGGCTATGGCTACACCTTC.